The 12 T cell receptor beta chains below come from one sample, sequenced in a study of blood T cell repertoires in COVID-19. Data came from immunoSEQ multiplex PCR; TCRdb stores just in-frame clones and leaves some out. In the table there are approximately 80,000 clones, 88% of which are singletons. The sequencing input was peripheral blood. These receptors came from a human donor in a cohort sampled during active COVID-19.

The chain has TRBV29-1 and TRBJ1-2; the D is unclear. Germline V gene sequence: CDR1 SQVTM, CDR2 ANQGSEA. This CDR3 is 13 amino acids long. V dropped 7 bases and J dropped 5 bases, with 17 bases sitting between them. The CDR3 here is CSARQGLSYGYTF. The CDR3 DNA reads TGCAGCGCCCGTCAAGGACTGTCTTATGGCTACACCTTC.

The chain is built from TRBV2 and TRBJ1-1; perhaps TRBD1 as D (5 bases). Between the trimmed V and J ends, which lost 6 bases and 0 bases, there was a span of 8 bases. The germline gives CDR1 SNHLY, CDR2 FYNNEI. The length of the CDR3 is 13 residues. CDR3 amino acids: CASRKQVNTEAFF. The CDR3 DNA reads as TGTGCCAGCAGGAAACAGGTGAACACTGAAGCTTTCTTT.

The rearrangement uses TRBV13 and TRBJ1-3; TRBD1 agrees at 9 bases. Germline V CDR1 and CDR2: PRHDT, FYEKMQ (reference sequence). The CDR3 is 15 residues long. Losses at the gene ends were 0 bases for V and 8 bases for J; bases not matched to a gene: 5. CDR3 in amino acids: CASSLGRTGVDTIYF. The CDR3 nucleotides read TGTGCCAGCAGCTTAGGGCGGACAGGGGTGGACACCATATATTTT.

This CDR3 is CAGAGLNYGYTF. The CDR3 DNA reads as TGTGCCGGAGCCGGTTTAAACTATGGCTACACCTTC. This sequence joins TRBV28 and TRBJ1-2, with D hard to call. Germline lookup yields CDR1 MDHEN and CDR2 SYDVKM. This CDR3 has 12 amino acids. The ends were cut back, 11 bases at V and 2 bases at J, with 12 bases in the middle.

V and J are TRBV5-8 and TRBJ2-1, with a weak D call TRBD1 (5 bases). V was clipped by 0 bases and J by 10 bases, with 11 bases between them. Germline assignment: CDR1 SGHTS and CDR2 YDEGEE. The CDR3 is 13 amino acids. The CDR3 coding sequence is TGTGCCAGCAGCTTGGGTCCAGGGCGAGAGCAGTTCTTC. This gives the protein CASSLGPGREQFF.

This clone was seen once. The chain recombines TRBV28 with TRBJ2-7; 10 bases map to TRBD1. The CDR3 has 14 amino acids. Per the germline V gene, CDR1 is MDHEN and CDR2 is SYDVKM. V shed 7 bases, J shed 4 bases, and the junction held 7 bases outside the gene matches. CDR3 in amino acids: CASNLQDRGYEQYF. DNA for the CDR3: TGTGCCAGCAACCTCCAGGACAGGGGGTACGAGCAGTACTTC.

The chain combines TRBV6-2 or TRBV6-3 with TRBJ1-5; D is unclear. Germline V gives CDR1 MNHEY, CDR2 SVGEGT. V was pared by 2 bases and J by 0 bases, with 14 bases between. This CDR3 has 17 residues. Written as DNA, the CDR3 is TGTGCCAGCAGTTACACCCTCGGGAGGAATAGCAATCAGCCCCAGCATTTT. As protein: CASSYTLGRNSNQPQHF.

Here the CDR3 DNA reads TGCGCCAGCAGCTTGGGATCTATTGGAAACACCATATATTTT. This translates into CASSLGSIGNTIYF. The chain has TRBV5-1 and TRBJ1-3; D gene ambiguous. V was clipped by 0 bases and J by 3 bases, with 7 bases between them. The germline gives CDR1 SGHRS, CDR2 YFSETQ. The CDR3 contains 14 residues.

The CDR3 nucleotides read TGTGCCAGCAGCTTAGTAGCCGGGGAGCTGTTTTTT. Residues: CASSLVAGELFF. The chain couples TRBV11-2 to TRBJ2-2, with no clear D. The CDR3 runs to 12 residues. The germline gives CDR1 SGHAT, CDR2 FQNNGV. V shed 1 base and J shed 6 bases, with 3 bases lying between them.

The chain joins TRBV6-1 to TRBJ2-3, with 8 bases matching TRBD2. V lost 1 base to trimming and J lost 6 bases; unmatched junction nucleotides: 3. Looked up from germline, CDR1 is MNHNS and CDR2 is SASEGT. The CDR3 has 14 amino acids. In DNA, the CDR3 is TGTGCCAGCAGTGAAGGCGGGGGGCCCGATACGCAGTATTTT. Amino acids: CASSEGGGPDTQYF.

The rearrangement uses TRBV6-5 and TRBJ1-1; unclear D gene. V shed 4 bases and J shed 0 bases, with 12 bases lying between them. The germline CDR1 and CDR2 sequences are MNHEY and SVGAGI. This CDR3 contains 15 residues. In DNA form, the CDR3 reads TGTGCCAGCAGTTCGGGGAGCCTTATGAACACTGAAGCTTTCTTT. Its translation: CASSSGSLMNTEAFF.

The chain combines TRBV7-2 with TRBJ2-1; 8 bases align to TRBD1. The CDR3 length is 15 residues. V lost 5 bases and J lost 6; bases outside the gene matches: 9. CDR1 is SGHTA, CDR2 FQGNSA, per germline. In DNA, the CDR3 is TGTGCCAGCAGCAACCCGGACAGGGCAGGCAATGAGCAGTTCTTC. Residues: CASSNPDRAGNEQFF.